The clone carrying this TCR beta chain is a singleton in its sample. What it binds is not known. The sample belongs to a study of Tregs in tolerant kidney transplant recipients. Whole-study findings and limits: Changing PCR primers prevented nucleotide comparison between some patients' samples.

Repertoires were generated with immunoSEQ multiplex PCR, while TCRdb's copy carries only in-frame clones and drops some. The sample includes 60,000 to 75,000 clones, 80% to 90% of them seen just once. The CDR3 runs to 15 residues. Germline V gene data show CDR1 as SGHVS and CDR2 as FQNEAQ. V lost 8 bases to trimming and J lost 5 bases, with 22 bases between them. This specimen consisted of Tregs from blood, obtained before the transplant. This rearrangement joins TRBV7-8 to TRBJ2-7; D is possibly TRBD2 (5 bases). The receptor comes from a human donor who received a combined kidney and bone marrow transplant. The CDR3 loop is CASQNAPDYPNEQYF. The CDR3 nucleotides read TGTGCCAGCCAAAACGCCCCCGACTATCCGAACGAGCAGTACTTC. The full variable domain, completed using reference TRBV7-8 and TRBJ2-7, is GAGVSQSPRYKVAKRGQDVALRCDPISGHVSLFWYQQALGQGPEFLTYFQNEAQLDKSGLPSDRFFAERPEGSVSTLKIQRTQQEDSAVYLCASQNAPDYPNEQYFGPGTRLTVT.